The sequence of this T cell receptor beta chain was determined in a study of T cells in Graves' hyperthyroidism and ophthalmopathy. Exclusion criteria comprised uncontrolled infection, other autoimmune disease, pregnancy or lactation. Cells are PBMCs isolated from around 10 ml of fresh blood. The CDR3 sequence is 14 residues long. Germline lookup yields CDR1 MNHNS and CDR2 SASEGT. The germline V and J ends were trimmed by 5 bases and 1 base, with 8 bases remaining between them. Amplified TCR beta CDR3 regions derived from RNA transcripts. When the TCR CDR3 underwent first-round RT-PCR, the HTBI primer set was used. Each CDR3 protein is one row after TCRdb ran MiXCR on the multiplex PCR reads. Of roughly 750,000 distinct CDR3 sequences listed, 16% are singletons.

The chain employs TRBV6-1 and TRBJ2-2, with D uncertain. Sample: blood. The sequence was collected from a man younger than 30 with Graves' hyperthyroidism. The chain's CDR3 is CASSYSENTGELFF. The CDR3 DNA reads TGTGCCAGCAGTTACTCCGAGAACACCGGGGAGCTGTTTTTT.